This TCR beta chain comes out of a study of cytomegalovirus exposure and HLA in healthy donors. Study outcomes and limitations: The study listed 164 cytomegalovirus-associated TCR beta chains. With high specificity and sensitivity, the classifier reportedly diagnosed cytomegalovirus status.

The CDR3 spans 13 residues. CDR1 and CDR2 (germline): MNHEY, SMNVEV (reference sequence). Trimming removed 4 bases at V and 4 bases at J, with 11 bases between. As regards this clone: Its antigen is still unknown.

PCR was performed using 60 Vbeta and 13 Jbeta primers. Profiled with immunoSEQ multiplex PCR; TCRdb holds only in-frame clones, not every one. Of more than 110,000 clones listed, about four fifths are singletons. This clonotype was obtained from a man aged 30 to 45 in good health and CMV-seronegative. The sequenced sample consisted of PBMCs. The chain employs TRBV27 and TRBJ2-7; D is unclear. CDR3 DNA sequence: TGTGCCAGCAGTTCCCACACCGAATACGAGCAGTACTTC. This codes for CASSSHTEYEQYF.